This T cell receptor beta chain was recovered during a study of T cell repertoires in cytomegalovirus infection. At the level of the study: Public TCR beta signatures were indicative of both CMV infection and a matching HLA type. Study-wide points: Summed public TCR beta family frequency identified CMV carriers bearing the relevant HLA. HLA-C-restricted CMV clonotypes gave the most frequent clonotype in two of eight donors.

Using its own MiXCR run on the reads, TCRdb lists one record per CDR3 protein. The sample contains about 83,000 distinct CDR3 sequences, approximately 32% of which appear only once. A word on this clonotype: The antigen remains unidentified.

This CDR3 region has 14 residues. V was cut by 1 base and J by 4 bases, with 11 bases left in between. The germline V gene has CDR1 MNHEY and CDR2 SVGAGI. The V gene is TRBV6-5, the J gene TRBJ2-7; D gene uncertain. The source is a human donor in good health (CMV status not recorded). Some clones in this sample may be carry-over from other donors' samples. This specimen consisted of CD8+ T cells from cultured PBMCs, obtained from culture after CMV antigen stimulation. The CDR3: CASSYYPTTYEQYF. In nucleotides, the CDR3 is TGTGCCAGCAGTTACTATCCTACCACATACGAGCAGTACTTC.